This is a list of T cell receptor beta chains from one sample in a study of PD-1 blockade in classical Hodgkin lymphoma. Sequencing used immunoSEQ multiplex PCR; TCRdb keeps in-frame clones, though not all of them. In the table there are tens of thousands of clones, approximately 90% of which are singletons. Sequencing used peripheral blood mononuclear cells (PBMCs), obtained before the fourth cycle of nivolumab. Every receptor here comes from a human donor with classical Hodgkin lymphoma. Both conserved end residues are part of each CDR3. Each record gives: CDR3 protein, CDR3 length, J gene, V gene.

cdr3_aa: CASSLGHGNTEAFF
cdr3_length: 14
j_call: TRBJ1-1
v_call: TRBV2

cdr3_aa: CASSDGGGETQYF
cdr3_length: 13
j_call: TRBJ2-5
v_call: TRBV9

cdr3_aa: CASSYTKDRTTEAFF
cdr3_length: 15
j_call: TRBJ1-1
v_call: TRBV6-5

cdr3_aa: CASSLLTGEETQYF
cdr3_length: 14
j_call: TRBJ2-5
v_call: TRBV7-8

cdr3_aa: CASSFGGTPYEQYF
cdr3_length: 14
j_call: TRBJ2-7
v_call: TRBV27

cdr3_aa: CASSRGAGYGYTF
cdr3_length: 13
j_call: TRBJ1-2
v_call: TRBV7-9

cdr3_aa: CASSVSGSTYEQYF
cdr3_length: 14
j_call: TRBJ2-7
v_call: TRBV19

cdr3_aa: CASSLAASGSYEQYF
cdr3_length: 15
j_call: -
v_call: TRBV27

cdr3_aa: CASRPGTTPYEQYF
cdr3_length: 14
j_call: TRBJ2-7
v_call: TRBV5-1

cdr3_aa: CASSQSGRRRNTIYF
cdr3_length: 15
j_call: TRBJ1-3
v_call: TRBV23-1

cdr3_aa: CASSQEDSTQETQYF
cdr3_length: 15
j_call: TRBJ2-5
v_call: TRBV4-2

cdr3_aa: CASSLDFGLVNEQFF
cdr3_length: 15
j_call: TRBJ2-1
v_call: TRBV7-9

cdr3_aa: CASSTGTARSEAFF
cdr3_length: 14
j_call: TRBJ1-1
v_call: TRBV2

cdr3_aa: CASSEVPGQRNTEAFF
cdr3_length: 16
j_call: TRBJ1-1
v_call: TRBV6-1

cdr3_aa: CASSFRVISEQYF
cdr3_length: 13
j_call: TRBJ2-7
v_call: TRBV27

cdr3_aa: CASLRVSGHEQFF
cdr3_length: 13
j_call: TRBJ2-1
v_call: TRBV30

cdr3_aa: CASSLTLSYNEQFF
cdr3_length: 14
j_call: TRBJ2-1
v_call: TRBV5-8

cdr3_aa: CASSSKVNQPQHF
cdr3_length: 13
j_call: TRBJ1-5
v_call: TRBV6-6

cdr3_aa: CASSVGAGVGETQYF
cdr3_length: 15
j_call: TRBJ2-5
v_call: TRBV9

cdr3_aa: CAIGQPRETQYF
cdr3_length: 12
j_call: TRBJ2-5
v_call: TRBV10-3

cdr3_aa: CASSPGEYTEAFF
cdr3_length: 13
j_call: TRBJ1-1
v_call: TRBV5-6

cdr3_aa: CASSRQGAREKLFF
cdr3_length: 14
j_call: TRBJ1-4
v_call: TRBV11-2

cdr3_aa: CAWSVGGATEAFF
cdr3_length: 13
j_call: TRBJ1-1
v_call: TRBV30

cdr3_aa: CAWTVGTAYEQYF
cdr3_length: 13
j_call: TRBJ2-7
v_call: TRBV30

cdr3_aa: CASSSDALGTEAFF
cdr3_length: 14
j_call: TRBJ1-1
v_call: TRBV5-4

cdr3_aa: CASSDLQGSGTSYEQYF
cdr3_length: 17
j_call: TRBJ2-7
v_call: TRBV2

cdr3_aa: CASSLGEGREQYF
cdr3_length: 13
j_call: TRBJ2-7
v_call: TRBV5-4

cdr3_aa: CASSLVSSGSTDTQYF
cdr3_length: 16
j_call: TRBJ2-3
v_call: TRBV5-5

cdr3_aa: CASSSGGTSYNEQFF
cdr3_length: 15
j_call: TRBJ2-1
v_call: TRBV27

cdr3_aa: CASSSGTGGGVAYGYTF
cdr3_length: 17
j_call: TRBJ1-2
v_call: TRBV4-1

cdr3_aa: CASSFGGRAVVDIQYF
cdr3_length: 16
j_call: TRBJ2-4
v_call: TRBV5-8

cdr3_aa: CASSIPGGLGTQYF
cdr3_length: 14
j_call: TRBJ2-5
v_call: TRBV19

cdr3_aa: CAISKTSGRGTGELFF
cdr3_length: 16
j_call: TRBJ2-2
v_call: TRBV10-3

cdr3_aa: CASSQTYEQYF
cdr3_length: 11
j_call: TRBJ2-7
v_call: TRBV6-1

cdr3_aa: CSVEIAGVSDTQYF
cdr3_length: 14
j_call: TRBJ2-3
v_call: TRBV29-1

cdr3_aa: CASSLAHRTSGGGETQYF
cdr3_length: 18
j_call: TRBJ2-5
v_call: TRBV5-1

cdr3_aa: CASGLFSGLTLYGYTF
cdr3_length: 16
j_call: TRBJ1-2
v_call: TRBV12-5

cdr3_aa: CASNPGEGGYTF
cdr3_length: 12
j_call: TRBJ1-2
v_call: TRBV7-9

cdr3_aa: CASSIFQVANTEAFF
cdr3_length: 15
j_call: TRBJ1-1
v_call: TRBV19

cdr3_aa: CASSVQSGGHYNEQFF
cdr3_length: 16
j_call: TRBJ2-1
v_call: TRBV9

cdr3_aa: CASSLGSSEQYF
cdr3_length: 12
j_call: TRBJ2-7
v_call: TRBV5-4

cdr3_aa: CASSQDVAGSSYNEQFF
cdr3_length: 17
j_call: TRBJ2-1
v_call: TRBV4-1

cdr3_aa: CASSFWLAGVYYEQYF
cdr3_length: 16
j_call: TRBJ2-7
v_call: TRBV5-4

cdr3_aa: CASSTRTAGYGYTF
cdr3_length: 14
j_call: TRBJ1-2
v_call: TRBV19

cdr3_aa: CASTSTGWGYGYTF
cdr3_length: 14
j_call: TRBJ1-2
v_call: TRBV19

cdr3_aa: CASTTKGGGATDTQYF
cdr3_length: 16
j_call: TRBJ2-3
v_call: TRBV25-1

cdr3_aa: CAISESGQGTAKNIQYF
cdr3_length: 17
j_call: TRBJ2-4
v_call: TRBV10-3

cdr3_aa: CASSLAQSGYNEQFF
cdr3_length: 15
j_call: TRBJ2-1
v_call: TRBV5-6

cdr3_aa: CASSLSRGDSETQYF
cdr3_length: 15
j_call: TRBJ2-5
v_call: TRBV11-2

cdr3_aa: CASSFHRSYEQYF
cdr3_length: 13
j_call: TRBJ2-7
v_call: TRBV5-1

cdr3_aa: CASSYFGGATDTQYF
cdr3_length: 15
j_call: TRBJ2-3
v_call: TRBV6-6

cdr3_aa: CASSTFYTLAGGGNEQYF
cdr3_length: 18
j_call: TRBJ2-7
v_call: TRBV5-4

cdr3_aa: CASSPQGRETQYF
cdr3_length: 13
j_call: TRBJ2-5
v_call: TRBV11-1

cdr3_aa: CASSESRGNEKLFF
cdr3_length: 14
j_call: TRBJ1-4
v_call: TRBV6-1

cdr3_aa: CASSLVSVGQNTEAFF
cdr3_length: 16
j_call: TRBJ1-1
v_call: TRBV7-6